Listed here are 9 T cell receptor beta chains from one sample, sequenced in a study of T cell responses to AZD1222 COVID-19 vaccine. TCRdb's copy holds only in-frame clones and misses some; the assay was immunoSEQ multiplex PCR. Of 110,000 to 150,000 clones in the sample, around 93% were seen once. This specimen was peripheral blood, taken on day 0 of AZD1222 vaccination. Source of these receptors: an adult in good health.

The chain recombines TRBV9 with TRBJ1-1; D might be TRBD1 (5 bases). V gave up 2 bases and J gave up 1 base, with 15 bases separating them. The CDR3 covers 16 residues. Germline CDR1 and CDR2: SGDLS and YYNGEE. For the CDR3, the DNA is TGTGCCAGCAGCGTTTTCCCACAAACAGGGAACACTGAAGCTTTCTTT. Its translation: CASSVFPQTGNTEAFF.

This rearrangement joins TRBV10-1 to TRBJ1-5; D gene uncertain. The germline V gene has CDR1 WNHNN and CDR2 SYGVQD (reference sequence). V dropped 8 bases and J dropped 8 bases, with 43 bases sitting between them. This CDR3 comprises 22 residues. CDR3 loop: CASSDRVPSRFLPHFRWEPQHF. The CDR3 nucleotides read TGCGCCAGCTCAGACCGAGTACCTTCACGGTTCCTCCCCCACTTCCGCTGGGAGCCCCAGCATTTT.

The chain has TRBV29-1 and TRBJ1-1, with 7 nucleotides matching TRBD1. Germline-derived CDR1 and CDR2 are SQVTM and ANQGSEA. This CDR3 is built from 11 residues. The J segment lost 10 bases and the V segment lost 8 bases, leaving 10 bases of the junction unmatched. CDR3 sequence: CSSRTGGGAFF. CDR3 bases: TGCAGCTCTCGGACAGGCGGAGGAGCTTTCTTT.

The CDR3, as DNA: TGCAGCGTTGGCTGGGGACAGGTAAACACTGAAGCTTTCTTT. This gives the protein CSVGWGQVNTEAFF. The chain employs TRBV29-1 and TRBJ1-1; 8 bases are shared with TRBD1. This CDR3 contains 14 residues. With V trimmed by 4 bases and J by 2 bases, 6 bases remained unmatched. Germline CDR1 SQVTM, CDR2 ANQGSEA.

The chain joins TRBV4-1 to TRBJ1-4; no reliable D call. The CDR3 spans 16 residues. The V gene lost 10 bases and the J gene lost 6 bases, with 24 bases spanning the gap. The V gene's germline CDR1 is MGHRA and CDR2 YSYEKL. The CDR3 region is CATSSTDGGAHEKLFF. The DNA of the CDR3 is TGCGCCACTTCTTCTACTGACGGCGGCGCCCATGAAAAACTGTTTTTT.

The CDR3 bases are TGTGCCAGCAGCCATGGACAGGGGGCTCGATGGGGCTACACCTTC. It is translated as CASSHGQGARWGYTF. The chain has TRBV4-2 and TRBJ1-2; 11 bases align to TRBD1. Trimming removed 3 bases from V and 8 bases from J; junction bases left unmatched: 8. This CDR3 region has 15 residues. Germline V CDR1 and CDR2: LGHNA, YNFKEQ.

This chain uses TRBV18 with TRBJ1-2; 7 bases fit TRBD1. The CDR3 is made up of 13 amino acids. Germline trimming cut 5 bases from V and 4 bases from J; bases unmatched to any gene: 4. Per germline, CDR1 KGHSH and CDR2 LQKENI. The CDR3 protein is CASSSDRAYGYTF. The CDR3 DNA follows: TGTGCCAGCTCATCAGACAGGGCCTATGGCTACACCTTC.

The chain couples TRBV7-9 to TRBJ1-1; perhaps TRBD1 as D (6 bases). The CDR3 spans 16 residues. V was cut by 4 bases and J by 2 bases, with 17 bases left in between. The germline CDR1 and CDR2 sequences are SEHNR and FQNEAQ (reference sequence). The CDR3 region is CASSSEAWGRNTEAFF. The CDR3 nucleotides are TGTGCCAGCAGCTCAGAGGCATGGGGGCGTAACACTGAAGCTTTCTTT.

The J gene is TRBJ2-1, the V gene TRBV6-5; 8 bases are a match to TRBD2. This CDR3 spans 14 amino acids. Germline lookup yields CDR1 MNHEY and CDR2 SVGAGI. Germline trimming cut 4 bases from V and 4 bases from J; bases unmatched to any gene: 3. In DNA form, the CDR3 reads TGTGCCAGCAGTTTCGGGGGGGAGTACAATGAGCAGTTCTTC. Residues: CASSFGGEYNEQFF.